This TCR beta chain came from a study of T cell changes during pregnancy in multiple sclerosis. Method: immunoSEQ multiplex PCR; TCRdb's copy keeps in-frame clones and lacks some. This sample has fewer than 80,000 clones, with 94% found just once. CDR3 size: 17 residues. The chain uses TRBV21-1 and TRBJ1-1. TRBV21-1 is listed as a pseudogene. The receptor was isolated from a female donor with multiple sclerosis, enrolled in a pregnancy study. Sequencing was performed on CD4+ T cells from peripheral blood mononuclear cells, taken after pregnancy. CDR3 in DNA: TGTGCCAGCAGCAAAGCCAGTGTTCGGGTAGGGAACACTGAAGCTTTCTTT. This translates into CASSKASVRVGNTEAFF.